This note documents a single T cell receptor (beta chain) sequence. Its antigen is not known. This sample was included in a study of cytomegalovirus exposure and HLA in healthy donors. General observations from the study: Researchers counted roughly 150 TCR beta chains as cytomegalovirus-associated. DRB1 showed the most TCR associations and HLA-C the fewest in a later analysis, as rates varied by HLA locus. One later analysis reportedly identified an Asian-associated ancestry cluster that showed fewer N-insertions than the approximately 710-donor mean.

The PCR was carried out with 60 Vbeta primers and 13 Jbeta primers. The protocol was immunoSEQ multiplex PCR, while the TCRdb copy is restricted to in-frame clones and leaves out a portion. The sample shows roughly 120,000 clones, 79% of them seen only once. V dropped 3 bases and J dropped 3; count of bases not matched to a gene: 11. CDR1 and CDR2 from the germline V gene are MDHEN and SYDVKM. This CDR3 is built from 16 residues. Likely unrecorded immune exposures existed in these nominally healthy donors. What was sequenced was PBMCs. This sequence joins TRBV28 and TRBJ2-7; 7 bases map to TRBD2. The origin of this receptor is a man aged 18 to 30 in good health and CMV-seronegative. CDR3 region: CASSFSGLGNLYEQYF. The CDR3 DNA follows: TGTGCCAGCAGTTTTTCCGGACTAGGTAATCTCTACGAGCAGTACTTC.